This T cell receptor beta chain was retrieved from a study of somatic mutations in cytotoxic T cells in rheumatoid arthritis. Some clones are missing from TCRdb's copy, which holds only in-frame ones; the method was immunoSEQ multiplex PCR. The sample has under 35,000 clones; about 88% are singletons. Study-wide points: CD8+ clonality increased with age in rheumatoid arthritis patients but not in healthy controls.

Regarding this clone: Its matching antigen is unknown.

This sequence was found in an adult with rheumatoid arthritis. Sequencing was performed on CD8+ T cells sorted from blood.

In nucleotides, the CDR3 is TGTGCCAGCCGGGGGCCACCCCTCATCCGGTCTAGCAATCAGCCCCAGCATTTT. Translation: CASRGPPLIRSSNQPQHF. V is TRBV2 and J is TRBJ1-5, with a weak D call TRBD1 (6 bases). In germline, CDR1 is SNHLY, CDR2 FYNNEI. The V end lost 8 bases, the J end lost 0 bases, and 23 bases lay between the germline ends. The CDR3 length is 18 residues.